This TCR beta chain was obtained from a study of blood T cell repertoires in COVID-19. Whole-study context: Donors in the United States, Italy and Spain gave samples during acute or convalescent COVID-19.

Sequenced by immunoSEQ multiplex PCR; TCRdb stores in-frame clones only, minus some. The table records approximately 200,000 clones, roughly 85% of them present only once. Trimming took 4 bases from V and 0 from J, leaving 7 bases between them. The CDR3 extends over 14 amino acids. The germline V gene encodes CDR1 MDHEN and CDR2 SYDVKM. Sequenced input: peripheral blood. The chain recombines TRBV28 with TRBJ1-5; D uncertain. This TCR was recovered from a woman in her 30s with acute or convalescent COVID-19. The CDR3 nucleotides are TGTGCCAGCAGTTGGAGTACTAGCAATCAGCCCCAGCATTTT. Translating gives CASSWSTSNQPQHF. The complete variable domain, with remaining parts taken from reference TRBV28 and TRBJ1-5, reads DVKVTQSSRYLVKRTGEKVFLECVQDMDHENMFWYRQDPGLGLRLIYFSYDVKMKEKGDIPEGYSVSREKKERFSLILESASTNQTSMYLCASSWSTSNQPQHFGDGTRLSIL.